These 10 T cell receptor beta chains came from one sample sequenced in a study of T cell responses to AZD1222 COVID-19 vaccine. TCRdb's copy holds only in-frame clones and misses some; the assay was immunoSEQ multiplex PCR. The data show about 190,000 clones, with approximately 90% seen just once and over 0.85% held by the top ten. The source material was peripheral blood, sampled on day 0 of AZD1222 vaccination. All receptors come from an adult in good health.

The V and J genes are TRBV27 and TRBJ2-1; D possibly corresponds to TRBD1 (6 bases). This CDR3 has 14 amino acids. Trimming took off 2 bases at V and 10 bases at J, with 15 bases between the two ends. Germline CDR1 reads MNHEY; CDR2 reads SMNVEV (reference sequence). For the CDR3, the DNA is TGTGCCAGCAGTTTAGCGGCAGGGGCCCTGGAGCAGTTCTTC. Encoded protein: CASSLAAGALEQFF.

This clone has just a few counts. The chain joins TRBV6-5 to TRBJ1-1; 8 nucleotides line up with TRBD1. Germline V gene data show CDR1 as MNHEY and CDR2 as SVGAGI. The CDR3 is 14 residues long. Trimming removed 5 bases from V and 3 bases from J; junction bases left unmatched: 5. The CDR3 here is CASSQRTGHTEAFF. CDR3 in DNA: TGTGCCAGCAGTCAACGGACAGGGCACACTGAAGCTTTCTTT.

The V and J genes are TRBV19 and TRBJ1-1; TRBD1 might be the D (5 bases). CDR1 LNHDA and CDR2 SQIVND come from the germline V gene (reference sequence). Trimming stripped 7 bases from V and 3 bases from J, with 15 bases between. This CDR3 spans 14 amino acids. CDR3 coding DNA: TGTGCCAGTAAGCCCGGACCGGGGGACACTGAAGCTTTCTTT. Translating gives CASKPGPGDTEAFF.

The rearrangement joins TRBV5-1 to TRBJ2-1, with TRBD2 matching over 13 bases. From germline, CDR1 is SGHRS and CDR2 YFSETQ. Trimming at V came to 4 bases and at J to 5 bases, leaving 6 bases not matched to a gene. The CDR3 covers 16 residues. The CDR3 DNA follows: TGCGCCAGCAGCACCTCACTAGCGGGAGGGCACAATGAGCAGTTCTTC. The encoded protein is CASSTSLAGGHNEQFF.

J is TRBJ1-4 and V is TRBV11-2; D unclear. CDR1 SGHAT and CDR2 FQNNGV come from the germline V gene. This CDR3 comprises 15 residues. Trimming took off 5 bases at V and 5 bases at J, with 15 bases between the two ends. CDR3 sequence reads: CASSGGYGLNEKLFF. In nucleotides, the CDR3 is TGTGCCAGCAGCGGAGGTTACGGACTGAATGAAAAACTGTTTTTT.

The chain combines TRBV19 with TRBJ2-2, with D perhaps matching TRBD1 (5 bases). V was shortened by 5 bases and J by 0 bases, with 16 bases between the two germline ends. The CDR3 consists of 17 residues. Per germline, CDR1 LNHDA and CDR2 SQIVND (reference sequence). DNA of the CDR3: TGTGCCAGTAGTCCCCCCCCGGACACTCCGAACACCGGGGAGCTGTTTTTT. Protein: CASSPPPDTPNTGELFF.

The chain carries TRBV24-1 and TRBJ2-5; D might be TRBD1 (6 bases). The germline gives CDR1 KGHDR, CDR2 SFDVKD. The CDR3 totals 14 residues. The V and J ends lost 2 bases and 0 bases respectively, with 6 bases between them. CDR3 bases: TGTGCCACCAGTGATTGGACAGACCAAGAGACCCAGTACTTC. Amino acid sequence: CATSDWTDQETQYF.

The chain combines TRBV19 with TRBJ1-3; maybe TRBD1 (5 bases). The CDR3 runs to 15 residues. Germline V gene sequence: CDR1 LNHDA, CDR2 SQIVND (reference sequence). Trimming removed 2 bases at V and 3 bases at J, with 11 bases between. CDR3: CASSITGTVGNTIYF. The CDR3 DNA sequence: TGTGCCAGTAGTATAACTGGGACTGTTGGAAACACCATATATTTT.

The chain uses TRBV2 and TRBJ2-7; D is tentatively TRBD1 or TRBD2 (5 bases each). The CDR3 totals 15 residues. The ends were cut back, 2 bases at V and 3 bases at J, with 14 bases in the middle. Germline V gene lookup returns CDR1 SNHLY and CDR2 FYNNEI. The CDR3 nucleotides read TGTGCCAGCAGTGAATCCCCAGGGAGCGGCTACGAGCAGTACTTC. Encoded protein: CASSESPGSGYEQYF.

The chain has TRBV19 and TRBJ1-4; D is unclear. CDR1 LNHDA and CDR2 SQIVND come from the germline V gene (reference sequence). V was clipped by 5 bases and J by 0 bases, with 10 bases between them. The CDR3 is made up of 15 amino acids. In nucleotides, the CDR3 is TGTGCCAGTAGTCGCGGGATCCCAACTAATGAAAAACTGTTTTTT. This sequence encodes CASSRGIPTNEKLFF.